This T cell receptor (beta chain) was recovered during a study of shared clonotypes between healthy human individuals. Study overall: Each donor's CD8 memory used one plate, CD8 naive two, each CD4 subset three.

This CDR3 is 20 amino acids long. The V segment lost 4 bases and the J segment 0 bases; nucleotides outside the gene matches: 20. The germline V gene encodes CDR1 SGHRS and CDR2 YFSETQ. The table came from immunoSEQ multiplex PCR; TCRdb's copy has only in-frame clones and leaves some out. The sample contains around 700,000 clones, under 80% of which appear only once. Researchers partitioned CD4+ cells into CD45RA+ naive and CD45RA-negative memory subsets. The TCR sequence derives from a woman aged 30 to 39 in good health. The chain joins TRBV5-1 to TRBJ2-7; 9 bases map to TRBD1. The sample comprised memory CD4+ T cells sorted from blood. The subset is: CD45RA-negative fraction. The DNA for the CDR3 is TGCGCCAGCAGCCCCCCCGCCCAGGGACAGGGAGTTAGGAGCTCCTACGAGCAGTACTTC. Encoded protein: CASSPPAQGQGVRSSYEQYF.